This T cell receptor beta chain was identified during a study of cytomegalovirus exposure and HLA in healthy donors. Notes on the study in general: Several V segments, TRBV6-2 and TRBV6-3 among them, could not be told apart and were dropped.

Germline-derived CDR1 and CDR2 are SEHNR and FQNEAQ (reference sequence). There are 15 residues in the CDR3. V lost 3 bases and J lost 7; bases outside the gene matches: 7. On this clone itself: As yet, its antigen is unknown.

This PCR relied on a set of 60 Vbeta primers and 13 Jbeta primers. Libraries were prepared by immunoSEQ multiplex PCR; TCRdb keeps only in-frame clonotypes and omits some of them. The table lists around 100,000 clones, approximately 73% of them singletons, with roughly 3.5% in the top ten. The chain links TRBV7-9 to TRBJ2-1, with 9 bases that match TRBD1. Source material: PBMCs. The TCR originated in a man aged 40-49 years in good health and CMV-seronegative. The chain's CDR3 is CASSLGQGFRNEQFF. As DNA, the CDR3 is TGTGCCAGCAGCTTGGGACAGGGCTTTAGGAATGAGCAGTTCTTC.